This passage covers 13 T cell receptor beta chains from one sample sequenced in a study of blood T cells in healthy people across ages. For the second PCR, which ran for 7 to 11 cycles, a sample-barcoded 5' primer and a J-beta primer mix were used. TCRdb analysed the 5' RACE reads with MiXCR anew, one entry per CDR3 protein. This table holds some 700,000 distinct CDR3 sequences, 22% found once. The sequencing input was blood. These receptors were obtained from a man between 65 and 85 years old in good health.

Only a few counts were recorded for this clonotype. The chain recombines TRBV7-8 with TRBJ1-5; TRBD1 matches at 7 bases. Germline loops: CDR1 SGHVS, CDR2 FQNEAQ. This CDR3 is built from 15 residues. V shed 1 base and J 4 bases; nucleotides not matched to a gene: 4. The chain's CDR3 is CASSLDAQGNQPQHF. Here the CDR3 DNA reads TGTGCCAGCAGCTTAGATGCACAGGGGAATCAGCCCCAGCATTTT.

As to this clonotype: The junction departs from germline at one end; a sequencing error may be responsible. The rearrangement joins TRBV11-1 to TRBJ2-1; D unclear. The better agreement between TRBJ2-5 and the DNA end casts doubt on the J call. The CDR3 is 14 amino acids. The germline V gene has CDR1 SGHAT and CDR2 FQDESV (reference sequence). The CDR3 sequence: CVSSLETVQETQYF. The CDR3 region has the DNA TGTGTCAGCAGCTTAGAGACTGTTCAGGAGACCCAGTACTTC.

V usage is TRBV20-1 and J usage is TRBJ1-2; D call uncertain. The germline V gene encodes CDR1 DFQATT and CDR2 SNEGSKA (reference sequence). CDR3 length: 9 amino acids. V gave up 3 bases and J gave up 8 bases, with 4 bases separating them. CDR3 residues: CSASWGYTF. The CDR3 nucleotides are TGCAGTGCTAGTTGGGGCTACACCTTC.

Ten or more counts support this clonotype. It is unclear where the CDR3 begins or ends on the DNA, so no DNA is shown, and the CDR3 is as TCRdb lists it. The chain combines TRBV12-3 or TRBV12-4 with TRBJ2-1. Ends included, the CDR3 has 11 residues. The chain's CDR3 is CASILANEQFF.

The chain combines TRBV20-1 with TRBJ2-1, with D hard to call. The CDR3 runs 16 residues. Between the trimmed V and J ends, which lost 3 bases and 4 bases, there was a span of 19 bases. Germline-derived CDR1 and CDR2 are DFQATT and SNEGSKA (reference sequence). CDR3 protein: CSASRRRKTSYNEQFF. The CDR3 coding sequence is TGCAGTGCTAGTCGTCGGCGGAAAACGTCTTACAATGAGCAGTTCTTC.

The rearrangement joins TRBV20-1 to TRBJ2-4; 9 nucleotides line up with TRBD2. The germline V gene has CDR1 DFQATT and CDR2 SNEGSKA (reference sequence). V lost 6 bases to trimming and J lost 2 bases; unmatched junction nucleotides: 17. The CDR3 has 18 amino acids. CDR3 nucleotides: TGCAGTGCCAAAACTCTTAGCGGGAGTGGGCGAACCAAAAACATTCAGTACTTC. It specifies CSAKTLSGSGRTKNIQYF.

J is TRBJ2-7 and V is TRBV27, with TRBD2 matching over 9 bases. The CDR3 spans 14 residues. Germline CDR1 reads MNHEY; CDR2 reads SMNVEV (reference sequence). The V gene end was trimmed by 5 bases and the J gene end by 9 bases; junction bases not matched to a gene: 11. The CDR3 DNA sequence: TGTGCCAGCAGTCCTCTGAGTACTAGCGGGTCGCAGTACGTC. It codes for CASSPLSTSGSQYV.

J is TRBJ2-1 and V is TRBV29-1, with a tentative D call TRBD2 (5 bases). The germline V and J ends were trimmed by 7 bases and 3 bases, with 19 bases remaining between them. In germline, CDR1 is SQVTM, CDR2 ANQGSEA. The CDR3 totals 15 residues. CDR3 in DNA: TGCAGCGACGGCACTAGACGGCCCGGCTACAATGAGCAGTTCTTC. It specifies CSDGTRRPGYNEQFF.

This clonotype was counted between two and nine times. The rearrangement joins TRBV15 to TRBJ1-2; D remains unclear. The V gene lost 7 bases and the J gene lost 8 bases, with 29 bases spanning the gap. CDR1 and CDR2 (germline): LNHNV, YYDKDF (reference sequence). CDR3 length equals 17 residues. The CDR3: CATTAVVSLPQREGYTF. The CDR3 nucleotides read TGTGCCACCACAGCTGTGGTCTCATTGCCCCAGAGGGAGGGCTACACCTTC.

This clonotype was seen only a few times. The V call is TRBV4-1, the J call TRBJ2-2; D tentatively fits TRBD1 or TRBD2 (6 bases each). Germline CDR1 is MGHRA and CDR2 is YSYEKL. Trimming removed 1 base from V and 4 bases from J, with 10 bases in between. The CDR3 sequence is 15 residues long. The CDR3 reads CASSQGSGATGELFF. DNA of the CDR3: TGCGCCAGCAGCCAAGGATCGGGGGCCACCGGGGAGCTGTTTTTT.

The J gene is TRBJ2-4, the V gene TRBV5-1, with a weak D call TRBD1 (5 bases). The CDR3 is 18 residues long. Germline lookup yields CDR1 SGHRS and CDR2 YFSETQ. V lost 1 base and J lost 1, with 18 bases in between. The CDR3 region is CASSLCQGDFRAKNIQYF. CDR3 DNA: TGCGCCAGCAGCTTGTGCCAGGGCGACTTTAGGGCCAAAAACATTCAGTACTTC.

As for this clonotype: In this CDR3 the conserved last residue, phenylalanine or tryptophan, is missing, so a read error is likely. The V gene is TRBV12-3 or TRBV12-4, the J gene TRBJ1-2; unclear D gene. Trimming took off 3 bases at V and 0 bases at J, with 8 bases between the two ends. This CDR3 is 14 amino acids long. CDR3 bases: TGTGCCAGCAGTTTTGGGTCAGCTAACTATGGCTACACCTCC. This gives the protein CASSFGSANYGYTS.

With respect to this clonotype: Just one base apart from a much larger clone, this may be a read error. J is TRBJ2-5 and V is TRBV12-3 or TRBV12-4; weak D call: TRBD2 (6 bases). The J call may be incorrect, as the DNA end agrees better with TRBJ2-1. This CDR3 is 16 amino acids long. In nucleotides, the CDR3 is TGTGCCGGCAGTTTCGGCGGGGAACGGGCCTACAATGAGCAGTTCTTC. Encoded protein: CAGSFGGERAYNEQFF.